This T cell receptor beta chain was retrieved from a study of TIL therapy for anti-PD-1-resistant metastatic lung cancer. Study details: Patients had a median age of 54 years (range roughly 38-85).

Time point specified: pre-treatment sample, taken before nivolumab and TIL therapy. Sequencing used immunoSEQ v3. The assay was immunoSEQ multiplex PCR, and TCRdb's table has in-frame clones only and misses some. The profile shows 55,000 to 70,000 clones, around nine tenths of them singletons. General study points: This highly selected cohort may not generalize to typical lung cancer patients. Infused TIL clonotypes partially replaced the baseline blood repertoire, then decayed over months.

Looked up from germline, CDR1 is GTSNPN and CDR2 is SVGIG (reference sequence). V was clipped by 0 bases and J by 7 bases, with 9 bases between them. This CDR3 has 13 residues. Comment on this clone: Its antigen remains unknown.

This TCR was sampled from a person between 25 and 80 years old with non-small cell lung cancer. V is TRBV30 and J is TRBJ2-2; D uncertain. The sequencing used blood, collected at baseline. CDR3 protein: CAWSVHGFGELFF. CDR3 coding DNA: TGTGCCTGGAGTGTACACGGGTTCGGGGAGCTGTTTTTT.